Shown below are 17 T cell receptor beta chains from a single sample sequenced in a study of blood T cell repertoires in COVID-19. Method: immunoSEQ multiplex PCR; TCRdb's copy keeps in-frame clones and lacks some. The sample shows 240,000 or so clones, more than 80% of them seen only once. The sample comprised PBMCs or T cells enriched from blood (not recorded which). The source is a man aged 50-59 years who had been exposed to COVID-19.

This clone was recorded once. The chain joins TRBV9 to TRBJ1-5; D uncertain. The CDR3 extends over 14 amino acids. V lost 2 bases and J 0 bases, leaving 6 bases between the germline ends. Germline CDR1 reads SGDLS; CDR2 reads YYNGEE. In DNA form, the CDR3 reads TGTGCCAGCAGCGTGGGCTTTAGCAATCAGCCCCAGCATTTT. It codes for CASSVGFSNQPQHF.

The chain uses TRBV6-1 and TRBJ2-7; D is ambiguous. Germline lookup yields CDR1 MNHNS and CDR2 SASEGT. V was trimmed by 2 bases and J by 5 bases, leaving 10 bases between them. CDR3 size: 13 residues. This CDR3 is CASSERVIDEQYF. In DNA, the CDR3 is TGTGCCAGCAGTGAACGGGTTATCGACGAGCAGTACTTC.

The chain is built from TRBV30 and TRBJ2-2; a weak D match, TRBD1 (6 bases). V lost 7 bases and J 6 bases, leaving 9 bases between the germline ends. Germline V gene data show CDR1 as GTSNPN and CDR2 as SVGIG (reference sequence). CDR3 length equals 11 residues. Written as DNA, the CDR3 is TGTGCCTCCCAGGGGTCCGGGGAGCTGTTTTTT. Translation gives CASQGSGELFF.

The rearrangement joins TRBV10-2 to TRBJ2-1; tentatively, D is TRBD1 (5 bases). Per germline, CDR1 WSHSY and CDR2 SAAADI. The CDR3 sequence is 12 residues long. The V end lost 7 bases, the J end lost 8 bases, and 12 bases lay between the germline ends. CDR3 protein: CASNEVRDEQFF. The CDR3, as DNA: TGCGCCAGCAACGAGGTCAGGGATGAGCAGTTCTTC.

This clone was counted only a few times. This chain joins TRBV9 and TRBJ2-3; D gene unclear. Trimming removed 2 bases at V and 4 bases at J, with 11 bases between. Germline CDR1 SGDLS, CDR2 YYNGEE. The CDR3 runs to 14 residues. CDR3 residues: CASSVSSMADTQYF. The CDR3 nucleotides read TGTGCCAGCAGCGTTTCGTCTATGGCAGATACGCAGTATTTT.

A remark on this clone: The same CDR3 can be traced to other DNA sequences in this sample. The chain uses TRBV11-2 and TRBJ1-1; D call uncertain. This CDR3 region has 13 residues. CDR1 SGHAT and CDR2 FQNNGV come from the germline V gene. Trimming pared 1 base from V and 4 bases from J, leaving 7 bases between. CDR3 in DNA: TGTGCCAGCAGCTTAGCCCGGGGCACTGAAGCTTTCTTT. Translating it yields CASSLARGTEAFF.

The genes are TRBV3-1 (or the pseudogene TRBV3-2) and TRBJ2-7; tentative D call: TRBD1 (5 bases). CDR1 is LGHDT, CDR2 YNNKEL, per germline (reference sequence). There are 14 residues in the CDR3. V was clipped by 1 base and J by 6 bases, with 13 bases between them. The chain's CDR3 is CASSQGQGLIEQYF. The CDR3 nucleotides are TGTGCCAGCAGCCAAGGGCAGGGTTTGATCGAGCAGTACTTC.

Here the CDR3 reads CASSLQGRGYTF. The CDR3 bases are TGTGCCAGCAGTTTACAGGGTCGAGGCTACACCTTC. This rearrangement joins TRBV27 to TRBJ1-2; D perhaps matches TRBD1 (5 bases). V was pared by 2 bases and J by 8 bases, with 9 bases between. CDR1 MNHEY and CDR2 SMNVEV come from the germline V gene (reference sequence). This CDR3 spans 12 amino acids.

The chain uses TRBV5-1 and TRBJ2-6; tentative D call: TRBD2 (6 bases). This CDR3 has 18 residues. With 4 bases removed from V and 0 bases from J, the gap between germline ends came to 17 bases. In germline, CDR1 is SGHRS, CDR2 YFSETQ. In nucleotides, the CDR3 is TGCGCCAGCAGCCCGGAGGGGACGGAGAGCTCTGGGGCCAACGTCCTGACTTTC. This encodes CASSPEGTESSGANVLTF.

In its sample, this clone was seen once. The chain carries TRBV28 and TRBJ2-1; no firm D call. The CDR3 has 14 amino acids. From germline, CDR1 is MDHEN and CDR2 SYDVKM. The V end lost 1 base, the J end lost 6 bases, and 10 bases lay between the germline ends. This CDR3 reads CASSLYYQLNEQFF. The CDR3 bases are TGTGCCAGCAGTTTATACTACCAACTCAATGAGCAGTTCTTC.

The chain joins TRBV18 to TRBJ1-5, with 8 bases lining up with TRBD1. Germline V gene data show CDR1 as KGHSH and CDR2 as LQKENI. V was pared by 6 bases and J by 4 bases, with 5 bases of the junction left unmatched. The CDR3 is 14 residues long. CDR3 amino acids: CASSPTGVNQPQHF. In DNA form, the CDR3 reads TGTGCCAGCTCGCCGACAGGGGTTAATCAGCCCCAGCATTTT.

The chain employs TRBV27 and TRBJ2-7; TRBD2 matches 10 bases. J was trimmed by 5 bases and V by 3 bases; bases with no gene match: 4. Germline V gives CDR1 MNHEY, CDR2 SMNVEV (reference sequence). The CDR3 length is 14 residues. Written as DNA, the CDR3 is TGTGCCAGCAGTTTTAGCGGGAGGATGAACGAGCAGTACGTC. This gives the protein CASSFSGRMNEQYV.

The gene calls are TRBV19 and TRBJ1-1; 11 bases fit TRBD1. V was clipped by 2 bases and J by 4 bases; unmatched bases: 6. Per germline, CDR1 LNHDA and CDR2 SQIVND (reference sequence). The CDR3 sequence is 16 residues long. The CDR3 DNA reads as TGTGCCAGTAGTATAACCCAAGGGACAGGGGGCACTGAAGCTTTCTTT. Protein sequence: CASSITQGTGGTEAFF.

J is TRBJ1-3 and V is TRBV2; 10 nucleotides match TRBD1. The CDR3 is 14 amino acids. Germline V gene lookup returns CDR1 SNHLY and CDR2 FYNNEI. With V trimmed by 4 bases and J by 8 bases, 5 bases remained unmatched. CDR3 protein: CASSVTGGLDTIYF. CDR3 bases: TGTGCCAGCAGTGTGACAGGGGGCTTGGACACCATATATTTT.

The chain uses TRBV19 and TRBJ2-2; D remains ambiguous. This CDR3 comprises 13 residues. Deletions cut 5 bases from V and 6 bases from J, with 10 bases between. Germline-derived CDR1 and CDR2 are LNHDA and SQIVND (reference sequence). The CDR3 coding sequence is TGTGCCAGTAGTGCCCAGGATGCCGGGGAGCTGTTTTTT. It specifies CASSAQDAGELFF. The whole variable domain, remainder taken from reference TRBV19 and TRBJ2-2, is DGGITQSPKYLFRKEGQNVTLSCEQNLNHDAMYWYRQDPGQGLRLIYYSQIVNDFQKGDIAEGYSVSREKKESFPLTVTSAQKNPTAFYLCASSAQDAGELFFGEGSRLTVL.

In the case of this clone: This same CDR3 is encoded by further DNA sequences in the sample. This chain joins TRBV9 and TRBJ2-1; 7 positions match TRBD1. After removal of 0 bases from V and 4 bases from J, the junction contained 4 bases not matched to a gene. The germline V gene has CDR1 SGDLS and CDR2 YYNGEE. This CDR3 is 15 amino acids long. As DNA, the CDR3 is TGTGCCAGCAGCGTAGAAGGGACAGAATACAATGAGCAGTTCTTC. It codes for CASSVEGTEYNEQFF.

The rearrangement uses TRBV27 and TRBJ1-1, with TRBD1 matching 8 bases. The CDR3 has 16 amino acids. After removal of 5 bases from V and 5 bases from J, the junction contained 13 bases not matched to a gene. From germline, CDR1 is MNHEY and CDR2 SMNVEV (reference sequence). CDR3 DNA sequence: TGTGCCAGCAGTCCGCTTCATGGACAGGGAGGGACTGAAGCTTTCTTT. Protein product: CASSPLHGQGGTEAFF.